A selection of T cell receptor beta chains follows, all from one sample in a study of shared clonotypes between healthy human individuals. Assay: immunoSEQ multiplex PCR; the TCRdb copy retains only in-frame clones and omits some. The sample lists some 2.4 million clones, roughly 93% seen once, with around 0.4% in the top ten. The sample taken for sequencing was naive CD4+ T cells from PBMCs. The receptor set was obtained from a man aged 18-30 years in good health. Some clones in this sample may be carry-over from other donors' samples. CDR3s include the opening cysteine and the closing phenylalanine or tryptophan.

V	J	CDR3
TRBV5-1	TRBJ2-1	CASSLFFDSTGEQFF
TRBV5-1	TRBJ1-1	CASSLVRGSEVTEAFF
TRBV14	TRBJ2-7	CASSLLAGASDEQYF
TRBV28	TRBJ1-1	CASSLISTLPVDTEAFF
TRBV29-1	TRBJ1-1	CSVAQLLGTEAFF
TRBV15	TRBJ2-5	CATSRARDTQETQYF
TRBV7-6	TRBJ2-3	CASSLPTGTDTQYF
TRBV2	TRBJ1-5	CASSGGQHGQPQHF
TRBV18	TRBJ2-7	CASSLRQGLLYEQYF
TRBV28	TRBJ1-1	CASSLHTGGSTEAFF
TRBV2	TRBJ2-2	CASSTTGAPTGELFF
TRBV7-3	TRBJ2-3	CASSPQDSSADTQYF
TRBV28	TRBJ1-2	CASWALVRGFTSYGYTF
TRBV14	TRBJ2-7	CASSPFKSGLMVDEQYF
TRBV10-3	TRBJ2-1	CAISLAGGNYNEQFF
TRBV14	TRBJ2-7	CASSQRQGISYEQYF
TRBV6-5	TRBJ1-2	CASWTGGNYGYTF
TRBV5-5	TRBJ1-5	CASSLDPLQPQHF
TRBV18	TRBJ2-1	CASSEDRANEQFF
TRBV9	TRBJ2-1	CASSVAGVAGRMSSYNEQFF
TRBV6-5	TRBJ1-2	CASSLRQGGYGYTF
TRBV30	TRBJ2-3	CAWSPDLITDTQYF
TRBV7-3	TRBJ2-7	CASSPMGGRSYEQYF
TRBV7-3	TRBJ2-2	CASSLVAGALGELFF
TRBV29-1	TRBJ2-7	CSVGTPDSRSYEQYF
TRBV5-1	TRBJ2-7	CASSRVAGGNSYEQYF
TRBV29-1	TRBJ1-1	CSVGRGSNTEAFF
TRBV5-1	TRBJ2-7	CASSPQLRGIDEQYF
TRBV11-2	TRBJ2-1	CASSPGTSGINEQFF
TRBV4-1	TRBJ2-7	CASSQDSWGGPYEQYF
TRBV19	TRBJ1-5	CASSDPTASNQPQHF
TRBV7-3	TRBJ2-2	CASSLGPRELFF
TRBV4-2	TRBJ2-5	CASSQPGLAGRPKGETQYF
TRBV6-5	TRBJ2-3	CASRGQSTDTQYF
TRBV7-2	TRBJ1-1	CASSLYVGARGGNPTEAFF
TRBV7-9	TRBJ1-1	CASSPRPGSDTEAFF
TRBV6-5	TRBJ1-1	CASCFRDSTEAFF
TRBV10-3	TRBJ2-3	CAISGSGRVTDTQYF
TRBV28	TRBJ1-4	CASSLSGTVTF
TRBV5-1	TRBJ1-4	CASSLTVNEKLFF
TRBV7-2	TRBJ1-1	CASSLITGFTEAFF
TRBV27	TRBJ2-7	CASSLFRGGVGAYEQYF